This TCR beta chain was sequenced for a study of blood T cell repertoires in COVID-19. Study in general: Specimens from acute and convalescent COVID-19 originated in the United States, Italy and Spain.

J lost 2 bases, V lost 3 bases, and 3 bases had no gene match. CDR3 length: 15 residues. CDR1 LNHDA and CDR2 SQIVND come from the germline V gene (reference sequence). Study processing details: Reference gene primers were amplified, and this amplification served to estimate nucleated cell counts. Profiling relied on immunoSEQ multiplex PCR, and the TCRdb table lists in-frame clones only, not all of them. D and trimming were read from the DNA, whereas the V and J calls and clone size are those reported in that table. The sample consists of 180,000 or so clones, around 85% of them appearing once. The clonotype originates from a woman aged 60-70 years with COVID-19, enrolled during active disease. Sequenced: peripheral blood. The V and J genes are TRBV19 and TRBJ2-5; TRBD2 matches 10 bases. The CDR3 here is CASSIGTSAQETQYF. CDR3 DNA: TGTGCCAGTAGTATTGGGACTAGCGCTCAAGAGACCCAGTACTTC.